The present TCR beta chain was sequenced within a study of T cell responses to AZD1222 COVID-19 vaccine. Overall study findings and caveats: Reportedly, close to half of spike-specific TCRs are directed against unmutated variant regions. A rise in Spike-specific TCR breadth and depth followed two AZD1222 doses.

A remark on this clone: Its antigen is not known.

J lost 8 bases, V lost 0 bases, and 7 bases had no gene match. The CDR3 is 15 residues long. Germline V gene sequence: CDR1 LGHDT, CDR2 YNNKEL (reference sequence). Only in-frame clones appear in the TCRdb table, and some are missing; sequencing was by immunoSEQ multiplex PCR. Of roughly 120,000 clones listed, nearly 90% were seen once; the top ten hold roughly 18%. V and J are TRBV3-1 (or the pseudogene TRBV3-2) and TRBJ2-1, with 7 bases matching TRBD2. The clonotype was recovered from an adult in good health. The sequenced sample was peripheral blood, obtained on day 0 of AZD1222 vaccination. The CDR3, as DNA: TGTGCCAGCAGCCAAGATAGACTAGCAGGCGATGAGCAGTTCTTC. Translated: CASSQDRLAGDEQFF.